This entry features one T cell receptor (beta chain) sequence. Its target is unknown. The sample comes from a study of identical twins. Study observations and caveats: Fewer insertions characterized abundant cord blood beta clonotypes, whereas memory repertoires showed none. Low generation probability was overrepresented in out-of-frame alpha sequences shared by twins.

V lost 0 bases and J 6 bases, leaving 6 bases between the germline ends. Germline values: CDR1 GTSNPN, CDR2 SVGIG (reference sequence). This CDR3 has 12 residues. A universal primer site was added by template switching, and unique molecular identifiers were carried by the cDNA. TCRdb re-derived calls from the 5' RACE reads in MiXCR, one entry per CDR3 protein. The top ten clones hold approximately 4.5% of a sample with some 690,000 distinct CDR3 sequences, around 20% of them seen once. The sample was also reused in another study, on T cells expressing NK-cell markers. According to that study: It was from sorted CD3+CD56+NKG2C+, CD3+CD56+NKG2C- and CD3+CD56-NKG2C+ T cells that TCR beta repertoires came.

The rearrangement uses TRBV30 and TRBJ2-1, with D unclear. Material for sequencing was PBMCs. The clonotype comes from a woman between 18 and 30 years old in good health. The CDR3 DNA reads as TGTGCCTGGAGTGTACTTGTCAATGAGCAGTTCTTC. It is translated as CAWSVLVNEQFF. Full variable domain (outside the CDR3, taken from reference TRBV30 and TRBJ2-1): SQTIHQWPATLVQPVGSPLSLECTVEGTSNPNLYWYRQAAGRGLQLLFYSVGIGQISSEVPQNLSASRPQDRQFILSSKKLLLSDSGFYLCAWSVLVNEQFFGPGTRLTVL.